These 32 T cell receptor beta chains originate from one sample sequenced in a study of blood T cell repertoires in COVID-19. Method: immunoSEQ multiplex PCR; TCRdb's copy keeps in-frame clones and lacks some. Of around 300,000 clones in the sample, approximately 88% were seen once. Sample: peripheral blood. The receptors here all came from a woman aged 50 to 60 with active or convalescent COVID-19.

The V gene is TRBV4-2, the J gene TRBJ2-2; 13 bases are shared with TRBD2. Trimming took 6 bases from V and 1 from J; bases not matched to a gene: 11. Germline V gene lookup returns CDR1 LGHNA and CDR2 YNFKEQ. The CDR3 is made up of 19 amino acids. CDR3 region: CASRRTRTSGRGNTGELFF. CDR3 sequence (DNA): TGTGCCAGCAGACGGACTAGGACTAGCGGGAGAGGGAACACCGGGGAGCTGTTTTTT.

The rearrangement uses TRBV30 and TRBJ1-1; 7 nucleotides agree with TRBD1. The germline gives CDR1 GTSNPN, CDR2 SVGIG (reference sequence). This CDR3 comprises 16 residues. Germline trimming cut 3 bases from V and 4 bases from J; bases unmatched to any gene: 14. This CDR3 is CAWRPAVRGQGTEAFF. In DNA, the CDR3 is TGTGCCTGGAGGCCCGCGGTGAGGGGGCAGGGCACTGAAGCTTTCTTT.

The V and J genes are TRBV28 and TRBJ2-1; weak D call: TRBD2 (5 bases). This CDR3 spans 12 amino acids. V lost 3 bases to trimming and J lost 9 bases, with 9 bases between them. Looked up from germline, CDR1 is MDHEN and CDR2 is SYDVKM. CDR3 in DNA: TGTGCCAGCAGTTTGTCGGGGTTTGAGCAGTTCTTC. Its translation: CASSLSGFEQFF. Full variable domain (missing parts from reference TRBV28 and TRBJ2-1): DVKVTQSSRYLVKRTGEKVFLECVQDMDHENMFWYRQDPGLGLRLIYFSYDVKMKEKGDIPEGYSVSREKKERFSLILESASTNQTSMYLCASSLSGFEQFFGPGTRLTVL.

This CDR3 reads CASSLFSGSTETQYF. DNA for the CDR3: TGTGCCAGCAGCCTATTCAGCGGGAGTACAGAGACCCAGTACTTC. The V call is TRBV11-2, the J call TRBJ2-5; 8 nucleotides align to TRBD2. CDR1 is SGHAT, CDR2 FQNNGV, per germline. After removal of 5 bases from V and 4 bases from J, the junction contained 9 bases not matched to a gene. This CDR3 is built from 15 residues.

J is TRBJ1-6 and V is TRBV5-1; no clear D gene. The CDR3 runs to 14 residues. Trimming shortened V by 2 bases and J by 7 bases, and 10 bases separated the two germline ends. The germline V gene encodes CDR1 SGHRS and CDR2 YFSETQ. For the CDR3, the DNA is TGCGCCAGCAGCTTTTTCGGTAGAAATTCACCCCTCCACTTT. It codes for CASSFFGRNSPLHF.

The chain has TRBV10-3 and TRBJ2-5, with 11 bases identical to TRBD1. The CDR3 totals 15 residues. Losses at the gene ends were 10 bases for V and 4 bases for J; bases not matched to a gene: 11. Germline CDR1 reads ENHRY; CDR2 reads SYGVKD. CDR3: CATKTGTGGRETQYF. The CDR3 bases are TGTGCCACCAAGACCGGGACAGGGGGTCGAGAGACCCAGTACTTC.

This chain links TRBV4-1 with TRBJ2-1; 8 positions agree with TRBD2. The V gene end was trimmed by 0 bases and the J gene end by 7 bases; junction bases not matched to a gene: 11. CDR3 size: 17 residues. Germline V lookup: CDR1 MGHRA, CDR2 YSYEKL. The CDR3 nucleotides are TGCGCCAGCAGCCAAGAGCGGTCAAGCGGGGGCTTAAATGAGCAGTTCTTC. Its translation is CASSQERSSGGLNEQFF.

The chain employs TRBV5-5 and TRBJ2-7, with TRBD1 matching over 9 bases. The germline gives CDR1 SGHKS, CDR2 YYEKEE (reference sequence). This CDR3 has 15 amino acids. V dropped 4 bases and J dropped 0; count of bases not matched to a gene: 5. The DNA of the CDR3 is TGTGCCAGCAGCGCAGGGACAGGGAGCTCCTACGAGCAGTACTTC. Amino acids: CASSAGTGSSYEQYF.

The chain uses TRBV5-1 and TRBJ2-3, with D perhaps matching TRBD1 (7 bases). V shed 0 bases and J shed 4 bases, with 18 bases lying between them. This CDR3 comprises 17 residues. Per the germline V gene, CDR1 is SGHRS and CDR2 is YFSETQ. This chain's CDR3 is CASSLALTGGGSDTQYF. The CDR3 bases are TGCGCCAGCAGCTTGGCCCTAACTGGAGGGGGCTCAGATACGCAGTATTTT.

This chain connects TRBV15 to TRBJ1-2; tentatively, D is TRBD1 (6 bases). Germline lookup yields CDR1 LNHNV and CDR2 YYDKDF (reference sequence). The V end lost 1 base, the J end lost 3 bases, and 18 bases lay between the germline ends. The CDR3 covers 17 residues. CDR3 DNA sequence: TGTGCCACCAGCAGAGGACAACAGGGTTTAGGCTACTATGGCTACACCTTC. Amino acids: CATSRGQQGLGYYGYTF.

V and J are TRBV5-4 and TRBJ2-1; TRBD2 matches at 10 bases. Per the germline V gene, CDR1 is SGHNT and CDR2 is YYREEE (reference sequence). The V and J ends lost 4 bases and 1 base, in that order; junction bases with no gene match: 8. This CDR3 has 17 amino acids. In DNA form, the CDR3 reads TGTGCCAGCAGCCTGGAGGCTAGCGGGAGTTCCTACAATGAGCAGTTCTTC. Translating it yields CASSLEASGSSYNEQFF. The entire variable domain, with the rest obtained from reference TRBV5-4 and TRBJ2-1, is as follows: ETGVTQSPTHLIKTRGQQVTLRCSSQSGHNTVSWYQQALGQGPQFIFQYYREEENGRGNFPPRFSGLQFPNYSSELNVNALELDDSALYLCASSLEASGSSYNEQFFGPGTRLTVL.

This sequence joins TRBV13 and TRBJ1-2; 9 bases map to TRBD1. This CDR3 region has 14 residues. The germline V gene has CDR1 PRHDT and CDR2 FYEKMQ (reference sequence). Trimming removed 5 bases from V and 5 bases from J; junction bases left unmatched: 6. CDR3 DNA: TGTGCCAGCAGCGCTACAGGGGGCCGGTATGGCTACACCTTC. It specifies CASSATGGRYGYTF.

This rearrangement joins TRBV7-9 to TRBJ1-4, with D unclear. The CDR3 length is 15 residues. V was cut by 3 bases and J by 0 bases, with 8 bases left in between. CDR1 SEHNR and CDR2 FQNEAQ come from the germline V gene (reference sequence). Here the CDR3 DNA reads TGTGCCAGCAGCTTGCGCACTACAACTAATGAAAAACTGTTTTTT. Its translation: CASSLRTTTNEKLFF.

The rearrangement joins TRBV30 to TRBJ1-1; 7 bases fit TRBD1. J was trimmed by 4 bases and V by 2 bases; bases with no gene match: 13. The CDR3 loop spans 16 amino acids. Germline values: CDR1 GTSNPN, CDR2 SVGIG (reference sequence). The CDR3 is CAWSTGVGHGGTEAFF. The CDR3, as DNA: TGTGCCTGGAGTACAGGGGTGGGGCATGGCGGCACTGAAGCTTTCTTT. Based on the CDR3 plus reference TRBV30 and TRBJ1-1, the full variable domain is SQTIHQWPATLVQPVGSPLSLECTVEGTSNPNLYWYRQAAGRGLQLLFYSVGIGQISSEVPQNLSASRPQDRQFILSSKKLLLSDSGFYLCAWSTGVGHGGTEAFFGQGTRLTVV.

This chain uses TRBV27 with TRBJ1-1; D may be TRBD1 (5 bases). The CDR3 covers 15 residues. V lost 7 bases, J lost 1 base, and 16 bases lay in between. Germline-derived CDR1 and CDR2 are MNHEY and SMNVEV (reference sequence). The CDR3 sequence: CASKLWTRGNTEAFF. The CDR3 DNA reads as TGTGCCAGCAAACTATGGACAAGGGGGAACACTGAAGCTTTCTTT.

This chain uses TRBV6-2 or TRBV6-3 with TRBJ2-3; 15 nucleotides line up with TRBD2. Germline CDR1 reads MNHEY; CDR2 reads SVGEGT. The CDR3 consists of 17 residues. The ends lost 6 bases at V and 3 bases at J; junction bases unmatched: 7. CDR3 protein: CASSSWTSGGVTDTQYF. CDR3 DNA sequence: TGTGCCAGCAGCTCCTGGACTAGCGGGGGGGTTACAGATACGCAGTATTTT.

This chain joins TRBV14 and TRBJ2-7; 7 positions match TRBD1. The V gene's germline CDR1 is SGHDN and CDR2 FVKESK. The trim removed 2 bases at V and 6 bases at J, leaving 10 bases unmatched. The CDR3 has 15 amino acids. This CDR3 reads CASSQSGTVTSEQYF. DNA of the CDR3: TGTGCCAGCAGCCAATCCGGGACAGTGACGAGCGAGCAGTACTTC.

The chain recombines TRBV5-1 with TRBJ2-3; D perhaps matches TRBD1 (5 bases). The CDR3 spans 16 residues. Trimming cost V 4 bases and J 2 bases, with 17 bases left between them. Germline CDR1 and CDR2: SGHRS and YFSETQ. CDR3 bases: TGCGCCAGCAGCATACAGGATCCAGGTACCACAGATACGCAGTATTTT. Translated: CASSIQDPGTTDTQYF.

J is TRBJ1-2 and V is TRBV19; 7 nucleotides agree with TRBD1. V was clipped by 4 bases and J by 1 base; unmatched bases: 9. The V gene's germline CDR1 is LNHDA and CDR2 SQIVND (reference sequence). The CDR3 runs 16 residues. CDR3 in DNA: TGTGCCAGTAGTACCCCCCGCAGGGGGAATAACTATGGCTACACCTTC. Its protein is CASSTPRRGNNYGYTF. The variable domain in full, completed from reference TRBV19 and TRBJ1-2, reads DGGITQSPKYLFRKEGQNVTLSCEQNLNHDAMYWYRQDPGQGLRLIYYSQIVNDFQKGDIAEGYSVSREKKESFPLTVTSAQKNPTAFYLCASSTPRRGNNYGYTFGSGTRLTVV.

CDR3 region: CASSGATDTQYF. The CDR3 coding sequence is TGCGCCAGCAGCGGGGCCACAGATACGCAGTATTTT. V usage is TRBV5-1 and J usage is TRBJ2-3; TRBD1 is a possible D gene (5 bases). Looked up from germline, CDR1 is SGHRS and CDR2 is YFSETQ. Trimming cost V 4 bases and J 2 bases, with 5 bases left between them. The CDR3 is made up of 12 amino acids.

The table lists this clone with a count of one. The rearrangement joins TRBV30 to TRBJ1-1, with 7 nucleotides matching TRBD1. This CDR3 contains 15 residues. Germline trimming cut 7 bases from V and 1 base from J; bases unmatched to any gene: 12. The germline CDR1 and CDR2 sequences are GTSNPN and SVGIG (reference sequence). This CDR3 reads CALLPQTGRNTEAFF. For the CDR3, the DNA is TGTGCCTTGCTACCACAGACAGGGCGGAACACTGAAGCTTTCTTT.

The chain carries TRBV18 and TRBJ2-7; perhaps TRBD1 as D (6 bases). CDR1 is KGHSH and CDR2 is LQKENI in the germline V gene. Trimming shortened V by 0 bases and J by 2 bases, and 17 bases separated the two germline ends. The CDR3 is made up of 17 amino acids. CDR3 sequence reads: CASSPPMGEGVPYEQYF. In nucleotides, the CDR3 is TGTGCCAGCTCACCACCCATGGGCGAGGGGGTCCCCTACGAGCAGTACTTC.

J is TRBJ2-1 and V is TRBV19, with D possibly being TRBD1 (6 bases). Trimming shortened V by 3 bases and J by 5 bases, and 11 bases separated the two germline ends. The CDR3 length is 14 residues. The germline CDR1 and CDR2 sequences are LNHDA and SQIVND (reference sequence). In nucleotides, the CDR3 is TGTGCCAGTAGTATCCAGGGGTGGGACAATGAGCAGTTCTTC. This gives the protein CASSIQGWDNEQFF.

The chain has TRBV11-3 and TRBJ1-6; 7 nucleotides match TRBD1. Germline V gene sequence: CDR1 SGHNT, CDR2 YENEEA. The CDR3 consists of 14 residues. The junction had 5 bases not matched to a gene; V was cut back by 5 bases and J by 7 bases. CDR3 amino acids: CASSAQGSNSPLHF. The CDR3 nucleotides are TGTGCCAGCAGCGCACAGGGGAGCAATTCACCCCTCCACTTT.

The chain carries TRBV18 and TRBJ2-7; TRBD1 matches at 11 bases. CDR1 is KGHSH and CDR2 is LQKENI in the germline V gene. J gave up 4 bases and V 8 bases, and 7 bases lay outside the gene matches. This CDR3 comprises 14 residues. In nucleotides, the CDR3 is TGTGCCAGCCAACTTGGGACAGGGGGGTACGAGCAGTACTTC. Translated: CASQLGTGGYEQYF.

The chain couples TRBV5-1 to TRBJ1-6; 7 nucleotides align to TRBD1. Germline V gives CDR1 SGHRS, CDR2 YFSETQ. With 4 bases clipped from V and 9 bases from J, the junction kept 10 bases outside the gene matches. The CDR3 totals 15 residues. In DNA form, the CDR3 reads TGCGCCAGCAGCATAGGACAGGATTTGGTTTCACCCCTCCACTTT. Translation gives CASSIGQDLVSPLHF.

The gene calls are TRBV7-8 and TRBJ2-7; tentatively, D is TRBD1 (7 bases). The length of the CDR3 is 13 residues. Trimming took off 7 bases at V and 4 bases at J, with 14 bases between the two ends. CDR1 and CDR2 from the germline V gene are SGHVS and FQNEAQ. The CDR3 region is CASKPGGTYEQYF. In DNA form, the CDR3 reads TGTGCCAGCAAGCCAGGGGGGACTTACGAGCAGTACTTC.

In this sample, this clone turned up once. The chain joins TRBV6-5 to TRBJ2-4, with 13 nucleotides matching TRBD2. Germline V CDR1 and CDR2: MNHEY, SVGAGI. The CDR3 loop spans 15 amino acids. The ends lost 4 bases at V and 6 bases at J; junction bases unmatched: 3. DNA for the CDR3: TGTGCCAGCAGTTCTACTAGCGGGGGGGGAAACATTCAGTACTTC. This encodes CASSSTSGGGNIQYF.

The chain employs TRBV11-1 and TRBJ2-2; D unresolved. The germline V and J ends were trimmed by 0 bases and 2 bases, with 7 bases remaining between them. The CDR3 covers 15 residues. CDR1 and CDR2 (germline): SGHAT, FQDESV (reference sequence). The chain's CDR3 is CASSLATGNTGELFF. CDR3 nucleotides: TGTGCCAGCAGCTTAGCGACTGGTAACACCGGGGAGCTGTTTTTT. Complete variable domain (other parts from reference TRBV11-1 and TRBJ2-2): EAEVAQSPRYKITEKSQAVAFWCDPISGHATLYWYRQILGQGPELLVQFQDESVVDDSQLPKDRFSAERLKGVDSTLKIQPAELGDSAMYLCASSLATGNTGELFFGEGSRLTVL.

The CDR3 coding sequence is TGCGCCAGCAGCCTGGACGGCTACGAGCAGTACTTC. Translating gives CASSLDGYEQYF. V and J are TRBV5-1 and TRBJ2-7; D is uncertain. With 4 bases removed from V and 3 bases from J, the gap between germline ends came to 8 bases. CDR3 length: 12 residues. Germline-derived CDR1 and CDR2 are SGHRS and YFSETQ.

The chain recombines TRBV9 with TRBJ1-2; the match to TRBD1 covers 9 bases. V was pared by 4 bases and J by 6 bases, with 10 bases of the junction left unmatched. Germline V gives CDR1 SGDLS, CDR2 YYNGEE. The CDR3 is made up of 15 amino acids. CDR3 sequence (DNA): TGTGCCAGCAGCCAGGTCTTGACAGGGGGACATGGCTACACCTTC. It codes for CASSQVLTGGHGYTF.

This clone has only one observation. The chain carries TRBV11-3 and TRBJ2-7, with 11 positions matching TRBD1. Trimming removed 6 bases from V and 6 bases from J; junction bases left unmatched: 1. Germline assignment: CDR1 SGHNT and CDR2 YENEEA. CDR3 size: 12 residues. The CDR3 coding sequence is TGTGCCAGCAGGGGACAGGGGGGCGAGCAGTACTTC. It is translated as CASRGQGGEQYF.